The clone carrying this T cell receptor beta chain is medium-sized in the sample. This specimen comes from a study of spatial heterogeneity in lung cancer. Study context: As counted in raw reads, each unique TCR and UMI combination appeared more than ten times on average.

Germline lookup yields CDR1 SGDLS and CDR2 YYNGEE. The CDR3 runs 13 residues. The V end was cut by 4 bases, the J end by 10 bases, with 15 bases between. The time point is: sample taken at primary tumor resection. Tumor, nontumor lung or frozen PBMC supplied whole RNA that was sequenced unsorted. Using its own MiXCR run on the 5' RACE reads, TCRdb lists one record per CDR3 protein. The table shows under 4,500 distinct CDR3 sequences, with about 30% occurring only once. The V gene is TRBV9, the J gene TRBJ2-1, with D perhaps matching TRBD2 (5 bases). This sequence originates from a male donor with early-stage non-small cell lung cancer. This specimen consisted of normal lung tissue next to the tumor, obtained at surgery. CDR3 bases: TGTGCCAGCAGCCCAGCTCAGCGGAGCGAGCAGTTCTTC. This gives the protein CASSPAQRSEQFF.